This record looks at one T cell receptor beta chain sequence and its context. This sample was taken from a study of blood T cell repertoires in COVID-19. Study information: Both acute and convalescent COVID-19 samples were obtained from the United States, Italy and Spain. The cDNA or gDNA used as material had been derived from T cells, B-cell-depleted T cells, or PBMCs.

Authors' data handling: Nucleated cell counts were estimated from reference gene primer amplification. The data were produced by immunoSEQ multiplex PCR, yet TCRdb's version contains in-frame clones alone and is incomplete. The V and J calls and clone size come from that table; D and trimming were worked out from the DNA. This sample has approximately 120,000 clones; 79% occur once, and the top ten carry around a third. CDR3 size: 14 residues. The V end was cut by 1 base, the J end by 8 bases, with 9 bases between. Per germline, CDR1 LNHDA and CDR2 SQIVND (reference sequence). The TCR was taken from a man aged 40-49 years with active or convalescent COVID-19. The rearrangement joins TRBV19 to TRBJ1-6; D is perhaps TRBD1 (5 bases). Sample: peripheral blood. CDR3 amino acids: CASSIARADSPLHF. The DNA of the CDR3 is TGTGCCAGTAGTATAGCCAGGGCCGATTCACCCCTCCACTTT.